The T cell receptor beta chain described here comes from a study of T cells after yellow fever vaccination. Study details: Low-cell-number fractions underwent preparation using SMART-Seq v4 Ultra Low Input.

TCRdb re-called the 5' RACE reads through MiXCR, storing one row per CDR3 protein. The sample lists about 400,000 distinct CDR3 sequences; approximately 5.7% were seen once. Germline values: CDR1 LGHNA, CDR2 YNFKEQ. Trimming removed 1 base from V and 3 bases from J, with 16 bases in between. The CDR3 sequence is 16 residues long. Broader study findings: Although most clonotypes did not, a small share appeared in both CD4 and CD8 compartments.

Concerning this clonotype: Antigen unknown.

J is TRBJ2-7 and V is TRBV4-2, with D possibly TRBD2 on 5 matching bases. This receptor was taken from a man aged 25 to 40 who received the YFV17D yellow fever vaccine. Here the sequenced sample was PBMCs, taken 5 days after the yellow fever booster vaccination. This chain's CDR3 is CASSQVTGVDVYEQYF. The CDR3 bases are TGTGCCAGCAGCCAAGTAACCGGGGTGGACGTCTACGAGCAGTACTTC.